The T cell receptor beta chain under discussion was sequenced for a study of blood T cell repertoires in COVID-19. Study summary: The United States, Italy and Spain were the sources of the acute and convalescent COVID-19 samples. T cells, B-cell-depleted T cells, or PBMCs provided the cDNA or gDNA that served as material.

Authors' processing steps: Reference gene primer amplification gave estimated nucleated cell counts. Sequencing used immunoSEQ multiplex PCR; TCRdb keeps in-frame clones, though not all of them. That table supplies the V and J calls and clone size; D and trimming were determined from the DNA. Among over 75,000 clones, approximately 80% were seen once, and the ten largest hold roughly a third. The sequence derives from a woman over 75 with active or convalescent COVID-19. The sample comprised peripheral blood.

CDR3 amino acids: CSVRQGASNQPQHF. The CDR3 DNA follows: TGCAGCGTTCGACAGGGGGCAAGCAATCAGCCCCAGCATTTT. The chain combines TRBV29-1 with TRBJ1-5, with TRBD1 matching 10 bases. The CDR3 is 14 residues long. The germline gives CDR1 SQVTM, CDR2 ANQGSEA. J gave up 1 base and V 5 bases, and 2 bases lay outside the gene matches.